This entry describes one T cell receptor beta chain. Its target is unknown. Amplification used 60 Vbeta primers and 13 Jbeta primers. Profiling relied on immunoSEQ multiplex PCR, and the TCRdb table lists in-frame clones only, not all of them. The table includes about 180,000 clones, 70% to 85% detected once. This sample was taken from a study of cytomegalovirus exposure and HLA in healthy donors. Study results and caveats: An analysis done earlier found most TCR beta V segments productive about 87% or about 30% of the time.

CDR1 SGHTA and CDR2 FQGNSA come from the germline V gene. This CDR3 has 14 residues. V was clipped by 1 base and J by 4 bases, with 10 bases between them. This sequence was found in a man younger than 35 in good health and CMV-seronegative. The V call is TRBV7-2, the J call TRBJ1-1; no firm D call. The source material was PBMCs. CDR3 amino acids: CASSLGVGSTEAFF. CDR3 coding DNA: TGTGCCAGCAGCTTAGGGGTGGGCTCCACTGAAGCTTTCTTT.